The next 5 T cell receptor beta chains were all read from a single sample in a study of shared clonotypes between healthy human individuals. The method was immunoSEQ multiplex PCR; TCRdb's version includes in-frame clones alone and lacks a portion of them. The table records about 2 million clones, 85% to 95% of them present only once. CD8 cells classed as naive were CD45RO-negative and positively selected for CCR7, excluding terminally differentiated effector memory CD45RA+ cells. Sequenced input: naive CD8+ T cells sorted from blood. These receptors came from a young man in good health.

This clone was detected once. The chain employs TRBV27 and TRBJ2-1; maybe TRBD2 (5 bases). Germline loops: CDR1 MNHEY, CDR2 SMNVEV (reference sequence). Deletions cut 4 bases from V and 4 bases from J, with 14 bases between. This CDR3 spans 15 amino acids. The CDR3 region is CASSSAGVGYNEQFF. In DNA form, the CDR3 reads TGTGCCAGCAGTTCCGCCGGGGTCGGGTACAATGAGCAGTTCTTC.

The chain is built from TRBV27 and TRBJ2-7, with 7 bases aligning to TRBD2. The J segment lost 5 bases and the V segment lost 8 bases, leaving 3 bases of the junction unmatched. From germline, CDR1 is MNHEY and CDR2 SMNVEV (reference sequence). This CDR3 contains 11 residues. The CDR3 region has the DNA TGTGCCAGCGGGGAGGGTGACGAGCAGTACTTC. It is translated as CASGEGDEQYF.

The chain recombines TRBV6-5 with TRBJ1-5, with a weak D call TRBD1 (6 bases). The CDR3 covers 15 residues. Trimming took off 6 bases at V and 0 bases at J, with 12 bases between the two ends. Germline V gene sequence: CDR1 MNHEY, CDR2 SVGAGI. CDR3 region: CASSQQGNSNQPQHF. DNA of the CDR3: TGTGCCAGCAGCCAACAGGGCAATAGCAATCAGCCCCAGCATTTT.

V and J are TRBV5-1 and TRBJ2-7, with 8 nucleotides matching TRBD1. V lost 6 bases to trimming and J lost 6 bases; unmatched junction nucleotides: 8. CDR3 length equals 13 residues. Germline values: CDR1 SGHRS, CDR2 YFSETQ. The CDR3 nucleotides read TGCGCCAGCACCGGGACAGGAACGATCGAGCAGTACTTC. Translated: CASTGTGTIEQYF.

In DNA, the CDR3 is TGTGCCAGTAGTGCCCCGTTCGAGGGCAATGAGCAGTTCTTC. Encoded protein: CASSAPFEGNEQFF. This chain links TRBV19 with TRBJ2-1; possibly TRBD2 for D (5 bases). This CDR3 comprises 14 residues. CDR1 LNHDA and CDR2 SQIVND come from the germline V gene (reference sequence). The V end lost 5 bases, the J end lost 6 bases, and 14 bases lay between the germline ends.